The T cell receptor beta chain described here comes from a study of chemoradiotherapy in HPV16-positive cancers. At the level of the study: A couple of HPV16-positive patients' cells yielded candidate HPV-specific clones and common motifs.

This CDR3 spans 15 amino acids. V shed 3 bases, J shed 3 bases, and the junction held 4 bases outside the gene matches. Germline V gene lookup returns CDR1 SGHNT and CDR2 YENEEA. TCRdb keeps only in-frame clones here, not all; method: immunoSEQ multiplex PCR. The sample includes roughly 14,000 clones, roughly 74% of them seen just once. The J gene is TRBJ2-3, the V gene TRBV11-3; 9 nucleotides align to TRBD1. Specimen collection occurred from a patient who underwent chemoradiotherapy. The origin of this receptor is a human donor with HPV-associated anogenital cancer. CDR3 amino acids: CASSFGTGRTDTQYF. DNA of the CDR3: TGTGCCAGCAGCTTCGGGACAGGGAGGACAGATACGCAGTATTTT.